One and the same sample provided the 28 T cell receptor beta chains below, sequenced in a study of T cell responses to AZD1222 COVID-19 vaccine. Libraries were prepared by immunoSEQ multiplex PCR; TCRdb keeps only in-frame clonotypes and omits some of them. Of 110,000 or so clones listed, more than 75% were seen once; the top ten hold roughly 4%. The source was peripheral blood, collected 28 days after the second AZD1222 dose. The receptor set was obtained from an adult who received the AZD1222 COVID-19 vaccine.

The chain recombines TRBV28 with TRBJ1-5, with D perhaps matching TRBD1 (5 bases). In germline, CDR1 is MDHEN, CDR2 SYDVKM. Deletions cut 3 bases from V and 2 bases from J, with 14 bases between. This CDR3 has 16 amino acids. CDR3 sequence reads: CASSFRAGLGNQPQHF. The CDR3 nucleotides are TGTGCCAGCAGTTTCAGGGCCGGGTTGGGCAATCAGCCCCAGCATTTT.

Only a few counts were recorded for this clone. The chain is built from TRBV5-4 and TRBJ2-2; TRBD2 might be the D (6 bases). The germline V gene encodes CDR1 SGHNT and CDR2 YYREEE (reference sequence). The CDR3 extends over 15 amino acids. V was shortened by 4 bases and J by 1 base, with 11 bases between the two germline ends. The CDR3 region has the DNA TGTGCCAGCAGCACGACTAGGGAGAACACCGGGGAGCTGTTTTTT. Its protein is CASSTTRENTGELFF.

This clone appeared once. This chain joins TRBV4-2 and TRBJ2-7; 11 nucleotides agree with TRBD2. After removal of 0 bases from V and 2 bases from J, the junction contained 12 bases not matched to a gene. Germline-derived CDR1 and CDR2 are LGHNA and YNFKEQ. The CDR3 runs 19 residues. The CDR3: CASSQDLTGTSGLTYEQYF. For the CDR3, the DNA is TGTGCCAGCAGCCAAGATCTTACCGGGACTAGCGGTCTTACCTACGAGCAGTACTTC.

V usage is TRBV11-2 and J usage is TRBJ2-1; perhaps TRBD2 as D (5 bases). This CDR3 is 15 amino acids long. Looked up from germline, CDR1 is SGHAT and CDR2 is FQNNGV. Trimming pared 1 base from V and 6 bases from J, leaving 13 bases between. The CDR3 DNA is TGTGCCAGCAGCTTAGGGGCTAGCCGGGGCAATGAGCAGTTCTTC. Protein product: CASSLGASRGNEQFF.

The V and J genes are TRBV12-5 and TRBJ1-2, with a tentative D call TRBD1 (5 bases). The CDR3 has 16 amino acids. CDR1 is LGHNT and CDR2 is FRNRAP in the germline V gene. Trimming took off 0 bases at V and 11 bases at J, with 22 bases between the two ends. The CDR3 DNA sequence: TGTGCTAGTGGTTTGGTAAATCGAGCGGGGCCCGGACGGTACACCTTC. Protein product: CASGLVNRAGPGRYTF.

CDR3 bases: TGTGCCAGCAGCCCCCGGCGGGGCCACTACGAGCAGTACTTC. It yields the protein CASSPRRGHYEQYF. The rearrangement uses TRBV5-8 and TRBJ2-7, with a tentative D call TRBD2 (6 bases). CDR1 and CDR2 (germline): SGHTS, YDEGEE. The CDR3 has 14 amino acids. Trimming removed 4 bases from V and 3 bases from J, with 14 bases in between. Variable domain in full (rest from reference TRBV5-8 and TRBJ2-7): EAGVTQSPTHLIKTRGQQATLRCSPISGHTSVYWYQQALGLGLQFLLWYDEGEERNRGNFPPRFSGRQFPNYSSELNVNALELEDSALYLCASSPRRGHYEQYFGPGTRLTVT.

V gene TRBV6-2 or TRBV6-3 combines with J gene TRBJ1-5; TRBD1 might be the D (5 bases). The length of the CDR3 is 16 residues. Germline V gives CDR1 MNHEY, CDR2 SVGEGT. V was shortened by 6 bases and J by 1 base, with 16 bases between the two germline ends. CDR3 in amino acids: CASSDPYRGSNQPQHF. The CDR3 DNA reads TGTGCCAGCAGCGACCCCTACCGGGGGAGCAATCAGCCCCAGCATTTT.

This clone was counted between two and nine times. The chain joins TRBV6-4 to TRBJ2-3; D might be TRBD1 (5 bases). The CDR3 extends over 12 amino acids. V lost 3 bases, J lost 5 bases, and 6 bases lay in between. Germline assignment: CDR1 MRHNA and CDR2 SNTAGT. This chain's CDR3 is CASSEDRDTQYF. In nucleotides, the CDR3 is TGTGCCAGCAGTGAAGACAGAGATACGCAGTATTTT.

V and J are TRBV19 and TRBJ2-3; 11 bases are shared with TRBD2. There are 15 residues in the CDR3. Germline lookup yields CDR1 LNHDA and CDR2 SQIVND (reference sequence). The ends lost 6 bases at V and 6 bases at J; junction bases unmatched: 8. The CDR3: CASRRTSGRRDTQYF. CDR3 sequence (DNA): TGTGCCAGTAGGCGGACTAGCGGGCGCCGGGATACGCAGTATTTT.

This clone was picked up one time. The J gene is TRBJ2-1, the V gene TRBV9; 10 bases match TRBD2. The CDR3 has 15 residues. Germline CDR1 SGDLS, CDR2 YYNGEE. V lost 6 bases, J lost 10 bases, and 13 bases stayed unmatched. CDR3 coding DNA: TGTGCCAGCACCTCTCTATCGAGCGGGAGGGCCGAGCAGTTCTTC. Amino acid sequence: CASTSLSSGRAEQFF.

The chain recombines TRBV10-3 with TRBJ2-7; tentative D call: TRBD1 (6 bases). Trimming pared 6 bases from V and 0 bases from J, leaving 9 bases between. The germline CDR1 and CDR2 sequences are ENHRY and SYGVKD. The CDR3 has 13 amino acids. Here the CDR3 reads CAIRGAPSYEQYF. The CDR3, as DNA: TGTGCCATCAGGGGGGCGCCCTCCTACGAGCAGTACTTC.

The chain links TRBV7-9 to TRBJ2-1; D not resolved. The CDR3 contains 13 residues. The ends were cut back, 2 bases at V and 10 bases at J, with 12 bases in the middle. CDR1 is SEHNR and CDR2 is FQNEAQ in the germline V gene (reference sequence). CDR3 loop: CASSLSNEMEQFF. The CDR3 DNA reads TGTGCCAGCAGCTTATCGAACGAAATGGAGCAGTTCTTC.

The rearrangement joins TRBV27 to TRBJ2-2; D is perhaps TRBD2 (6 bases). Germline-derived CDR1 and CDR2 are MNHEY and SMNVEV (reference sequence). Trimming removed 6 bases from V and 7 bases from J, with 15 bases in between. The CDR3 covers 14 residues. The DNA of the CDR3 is TGTGCCAGCAGCCTAGTGAACGGGGGCGGGGAGCTGTTTTTT. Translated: CASSLVNGGGELFF.

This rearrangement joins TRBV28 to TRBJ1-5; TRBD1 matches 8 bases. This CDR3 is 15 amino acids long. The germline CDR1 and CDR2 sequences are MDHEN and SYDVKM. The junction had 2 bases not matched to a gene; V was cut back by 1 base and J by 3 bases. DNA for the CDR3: TGTGCCAGCAGTTTATTGGACAGGGTCAATCAGCCCCAGCATTTT. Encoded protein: CASSLLDRVNQPQHF.

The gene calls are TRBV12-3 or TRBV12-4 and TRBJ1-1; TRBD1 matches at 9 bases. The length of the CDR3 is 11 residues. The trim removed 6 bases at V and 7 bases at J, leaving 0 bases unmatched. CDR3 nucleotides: TGTGCCAGCAGGGGACAGGGTGAAGCTTTCTTT. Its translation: CASRGQGEAFF.

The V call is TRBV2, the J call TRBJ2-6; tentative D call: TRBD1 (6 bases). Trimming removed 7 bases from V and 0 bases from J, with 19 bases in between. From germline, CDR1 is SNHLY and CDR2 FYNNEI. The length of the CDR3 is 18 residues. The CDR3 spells CASTNPGQQSSGANVLTF. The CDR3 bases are TGTGCCAGCACCAATCCGGGACAACAGAGCTCTGGGGCCAACGTCCTGACTTTC.

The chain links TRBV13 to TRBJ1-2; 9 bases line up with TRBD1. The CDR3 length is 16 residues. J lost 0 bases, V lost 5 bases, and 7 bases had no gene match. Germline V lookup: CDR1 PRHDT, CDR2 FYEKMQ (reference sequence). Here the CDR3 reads CASSPGTGLSNYGYTF. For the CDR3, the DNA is TGTGCCAGCAGCCCCGGGACAGGGCTTTCTAACTATGGCTACACCTTC. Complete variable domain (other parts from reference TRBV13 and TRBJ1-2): AAGVIQSPRHLIKEKRETATLKCYPIPRHDTVYWYQQGPGQDPQFLISFYEKMQSDKGSIPDRFSAQQFSDYHSELNMSSLELGDSALYFCASSPGTGLSNYGYTFGSGTRLTVV.

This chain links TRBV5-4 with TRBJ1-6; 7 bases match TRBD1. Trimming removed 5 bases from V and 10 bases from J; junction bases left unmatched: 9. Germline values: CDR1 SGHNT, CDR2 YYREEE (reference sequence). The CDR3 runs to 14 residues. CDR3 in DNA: TGTGCCAGCAGTCCCACAGGGGAGGGGTCACCCCTCCACTTT. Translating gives CASSPTGEGSPLHF.

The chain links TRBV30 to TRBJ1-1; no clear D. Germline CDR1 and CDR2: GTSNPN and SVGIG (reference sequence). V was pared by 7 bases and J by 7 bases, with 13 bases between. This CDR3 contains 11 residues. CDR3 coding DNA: TGTGCCTCCCTCAGAGGAAATGAAGCTTTCTTT. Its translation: CASLRGNEAFF.

CDR3 region: CASSSRQGNYGYTF. CDR3 in DNA: TGTGCCAGCAGTTCTCGACAGGGGAACTATGGCTACACCTTC. This rearrangement joins TRBV27 to TRBJ1-2, with 8 bases that match TRBD1. Trimming cost V 4 bases and J 2 bases; bases outside gene matches: 3. Germline CDR1 is MNHEY and CDR2 is SMNVEV (reference sequence). The CDR3 length is 14 residues.

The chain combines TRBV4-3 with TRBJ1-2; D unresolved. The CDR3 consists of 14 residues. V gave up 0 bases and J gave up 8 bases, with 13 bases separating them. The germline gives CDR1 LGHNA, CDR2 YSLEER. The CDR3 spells CASSQDPETRGYTF. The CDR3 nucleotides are TGCGCCAGCAGCCAAGACCCAGAGACTCGGGGCTACACCTTC.

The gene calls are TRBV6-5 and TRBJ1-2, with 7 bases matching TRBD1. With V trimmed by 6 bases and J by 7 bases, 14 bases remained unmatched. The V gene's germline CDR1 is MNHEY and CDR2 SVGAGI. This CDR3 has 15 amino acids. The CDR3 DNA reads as TGTGCCAGCAGCGCAAACAGGGGAAGACCGGGTGGCTACACCTTC. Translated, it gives CASSANRGRPGGYTF.

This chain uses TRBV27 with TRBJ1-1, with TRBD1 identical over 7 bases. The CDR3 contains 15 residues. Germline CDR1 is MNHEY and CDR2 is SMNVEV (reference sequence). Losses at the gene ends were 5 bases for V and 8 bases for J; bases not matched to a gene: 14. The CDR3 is CASSARRGPRVEAFF. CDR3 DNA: TGTGCCAGCAGTGCCCGGAGGGGGCCCCGGGTGGAAGCTTTCTTT.

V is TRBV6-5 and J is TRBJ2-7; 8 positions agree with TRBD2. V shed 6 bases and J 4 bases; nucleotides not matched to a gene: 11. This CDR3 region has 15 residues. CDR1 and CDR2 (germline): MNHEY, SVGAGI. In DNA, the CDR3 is TGTGCCAGCAGCGACGACGGGAGGGGGGCTTACGAGCAGTACTTC. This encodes CASSDDGRGAYEQYF.

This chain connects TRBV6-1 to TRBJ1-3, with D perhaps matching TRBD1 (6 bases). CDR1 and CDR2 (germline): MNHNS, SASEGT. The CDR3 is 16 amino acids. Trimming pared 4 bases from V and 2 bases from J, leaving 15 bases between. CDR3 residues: CASSAPGQGPGNTIYF. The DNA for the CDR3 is TGTGCCAGCAGTGCCCCGGGACAAGGCCCTGGAAACACCATATATTTT.

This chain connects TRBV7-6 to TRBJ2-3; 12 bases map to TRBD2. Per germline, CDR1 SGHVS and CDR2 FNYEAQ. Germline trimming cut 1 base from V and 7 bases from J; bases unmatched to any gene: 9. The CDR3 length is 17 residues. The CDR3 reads CASSLESPSGGANTQYF. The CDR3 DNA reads TGTGCCAGCAGCTTAGAGTCCCCTAGCGGGGGGGCAAATACGCAGTATTTT.

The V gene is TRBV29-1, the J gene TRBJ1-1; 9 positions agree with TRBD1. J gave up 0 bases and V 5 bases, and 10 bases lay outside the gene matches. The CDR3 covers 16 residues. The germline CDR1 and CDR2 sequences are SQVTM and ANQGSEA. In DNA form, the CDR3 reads TGCAGCGTTTACGATTCCGGACAGGGGATGAACACTGAAGCTTTCTTT. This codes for CSVYDSGQGMNTEAFF.

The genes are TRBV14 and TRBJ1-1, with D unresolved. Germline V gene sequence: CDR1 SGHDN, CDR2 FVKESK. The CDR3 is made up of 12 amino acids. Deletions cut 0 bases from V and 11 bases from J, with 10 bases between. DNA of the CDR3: TGTGCCAGCAGCCAAGATAAGGTTAGCGCTTTCTTT. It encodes CASSQDKVSAFF.